The sequence of this T cell receptor beta chain was determined in a study of blood T cell repertoires in COVID-19. Assay used: immunoSEQ multiplex PCR; TCRdb lists only in-frame clones, some missing. The table has about 82,000 clones, 81% seen once. CDR1 MDHEN and CDR2 SYDVKM come from the germline V gene. This CDR3 is built from 14 residues. J was trimmed by 12 bases and V by 6 bases; bases with no gene match: 12. This TCR derives from a man of 80 years or more with acute or convalescent COVID-19. Sequencing was performed on peripheral blood. The gene calls are TRBV28 and TRBJ1-2, with 11 bases that match TRBD1. CDR3 residues: CASRLPGQGGKDTF. The CDR3, as DNA: TGTGCCAGCAGACTGCCGGGACAGGGGGGTAAGGACACCTTC.